This T cell receptor (beta chain) stems from a study of cytomegalovirus exposure and HLA in healthy donors. This clone came up once. The CDR3 runs to 13 residues. Germline V lookup: CDR1 SGHAT, CDR2 FQNNGV. Trimming shortened V by 0 bases and J by 3 bases, and 4 bases separated the two germline ends. 13 Jbeta primers and 60 Vbeta primers were used for the PCR. TCRdb's copy holds only in-frame clones and misses some; the assay was immunoSEQ multiplex PCR. The table includes some 91,000 clones, approximately 86% detected once. This sequence joins TRBV11-2 and TRBJ2-3; D is unclear. The source of this sequence is a man between 25 and 39 years old in good health and CMV-seropositive. Sequenced material: PBMCs. CDR3 residues: CASSLDLTDTQYF. The CDR3 DNA is TGTGCCAGCAGCTTAGATTTAACAGATACGCAGTATTTT.